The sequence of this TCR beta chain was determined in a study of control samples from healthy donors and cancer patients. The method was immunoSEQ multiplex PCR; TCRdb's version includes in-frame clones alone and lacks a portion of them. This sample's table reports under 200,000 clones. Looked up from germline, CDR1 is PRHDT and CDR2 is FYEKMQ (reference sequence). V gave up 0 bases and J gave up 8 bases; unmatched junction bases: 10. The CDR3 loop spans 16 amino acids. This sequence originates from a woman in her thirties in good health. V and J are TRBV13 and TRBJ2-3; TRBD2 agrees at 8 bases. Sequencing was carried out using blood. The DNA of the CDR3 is TGTGCCAGCAGCTTAGGCTGGGGGACGGGGGGGCCTACGCAGTATTTT. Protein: CASSLGWGTGGPTQYF.